Listed here is a single T cell receptor (beta chain). Antigen: not known. The germline V gene has CDR1 SGHRS and CDR2 YFSETQ. The CDR3 is 20 amino acids. Germline trimming cut 1 base from V and 0 bases from J; bases unmatched to any gene: 18. The data derive from a study of post-analysis software for immune sequencing data. At the level of the study: Secondary progressive, relapsing-remitting and progressive-relapsing multiple sclerosis were among the included disease courses.

Unique molecular identifiers had been added to the TCR beta cDNA libraries. From roughly 1 to 10 million T cells, roughly 0.5 million cDNA molecules were obtained. TCRdb passed the PCR reads through MiXCR, listing each CDR3 protein once. The table includes roughly 430,000 distinct CDR3 sequences, approximately 37% detected once. Study-wide points: Analysis by F measure revealed that same-batch samples clustered strongly together. TRBV5-6, TRBV5-1 and TRBV20-1 belonged to a set of a handful of TRBV segments that were more frequent in patients than controls.

The sample consisted of blood. This rearrangement joins TRBV5-1 to TRBJ1-1, with 7 nucleotides matching TRBD1. The clonotype originates from a girl aged 2-10 years with multiple sclerosis. This chain's CDR3 is CASSLSHSQGGRRLNTEAFF. The CDR3 DNA reads TGCGCCAGCAGCTTGTCGCACTCGCAGGGGGGGCGGAGGTTGAACACTGAAGCTTTCTTT.